These T cell receptor beta chains were read from a single sample in a study of blood T cells in healthy people across ages. TCRdb itself ran the 5' RACE reads through MiXCR, one entry per CDR3 protein. The table has 2 million or so distinct CDR3 sequences, around 48% seen once. Input material: blood. These receptors all stem from a woman in her thirties or forties in good health. CDR3s include the opening cysteine and the closing phenylalanine or tryptophan. Fields, in order: CDR3 DNA, CDR3 protein, J gene, V gene, clone size, D gene. A D gene is named only where the DNA matches it firmly. Part of the rows lack a size; the others show once, few, many or a class for expanded clones.

CDR3 DNA: TGTGCCAGCAGCCAAGTTCGGACTAGCGGGGGGACAGATACGCAGTATTTT
CDR3 protein: CASSQVRTSGGTDTQYF
J gene: TRBJ2-3
V gene: TRBV4-2
clone size: -
D gene: TRBD2

CDR3 DNA: TGTGCCAGCAGTTTACTCGCTAATCCGGGACAGGCCTACGAGCAGTACTTC
CDR3 protein: CASSLLANPGQAYEQYF
J gene: TRBJ2-7
V gene: TRBV28
clone size: few
D gene: TRBD1

CDR3 DNA: TGTGCCAGCGAAGTCTCCCCTGGGGTGAGGAGCCCCTACGAGCAGTACTTC
CDR3 protein: CASEVSPGVRSPYEQYF
J gene: TRBJ2-7
V gene: TRBV2
clone size: -
D gene: -

CDR3 DNA: TGTGCCAGCAGTGTCAGCGGGGGGATTGAGACCCAGTACTTC
CDR3 protein: CASSVSGGIETQYF
J gene: TRBJ2-5
V gene: TRBV27
clone size: -
D gene: TRBD2

CDR3 DNA: TGTGCCAGCAGTGAATACAGATTAGGGACAGATACGCAGTATTTT
CDR3 protein: CASSEYRLGTDTQYF
J gene: TRBJ2-3
V gene: TRBV6-1
clone size: -
D gene: -

CDR3 DNA: TGCGCCAGCAGCTCAGCGACAGGGACTAGCTCTGGGGCCAACGTCCTGACTTTC
CDR3 protein: CASSSATGTSSGANVLTF
J gene: TRBJ2-6
V gene: TRBV5-1
clone size: few
D gene: -

CDR3 DNA: TGCAGTGCTAGGTCGACGACAGATACGCAGTATTTT
CDR3 protein: CSARSTTDTQYF
J gene: TRBJ2-3
V gene: TRBV20-1
clone size: -
D gene: -

CDR3 DNA: TGTGCCAGCAGCTTGGCGCCAGGGTTCCAGCCCCAGCATTTT
CDR3 protein: CASSLAPGFQPQHF
J gene: TRBJ1-5
V gene: TRBV5-6
clone size: -
D gene: -

CDR3 DNA: TGTGCCAGCAGCCCGGGACTAGCGGGGAGATCTATTAAATACAATGAGCAGTTCTTC
CDR3 protein: CASSPGLAGRSIKYNEQFF
J gene: TRBJ2-1
V gene: TRBV7-4
clone size: few
D gene: TRBD2

CDR3 DNA: TGCGCCAGCAGCCAAGATCACAGCGGGGGGGCTCTAGATACGCAGTATTTT
CDR3 protein: CASSQDHSGGALDTQYF
J gene: TRBJ2-3
V gene: TRBV4-3
clone size: -
D gene: TRBD2

CDR3 DNA: TGCAGTGCGTCCGGGACAGGGGGAGGGGCTAGCAATCAGCCCCAGCATTTT
CDR3 protein: CSASGTGGGASNQPQHF
J gene: TRBJ1-5
V gene: TRBV20-1
clone size: -
D gene: TRBD1

CDR3 DNA: TGTGCCAGCAGTCCCCGCCGGGACAGGGTTTCTAACTATGGCTACACCTTC
CDR3 protein: CASSPRRDRVSNYGYTF
J gene: TRBJ1-2
V gene: TRBV27
clone size: once
D gene: TRBD1

CDR3 DNA: TGCGCCAGCAGCCAAGGGATTGACAGGGATTTCTACGAGCAGTACTTC
CDR3 protein: CASSQGIDRDFYEQYF
J gene: TRBJ2-7
V gene: TRBV4-3
clone size: -
D gene: TRBD1

CDR3 DNA: TGTGCCACAAGGTGGGGGACGGGACCGGGGTACGAGCAGTACTTC
CDR3 protein: CATRWGTGPGYEQYF
J gene: TRBJ2-7
V gene: TRBV15
clone size: few
D gene: -

CDR3 DNA: TGTGCCAGCAGTTACTCGAGGGCTGGGAACACCGGGGAGCTGTTTTTT
CDR3 protein: CASSYSRAGNTGELFF
J gene: TRBJ2-2
V gene: TRBV6-6
clone size: -
D gene: -

CDR3 DNA: TGTGCCAGCAGCCAAGTTAGGCGCACTAGCGGGGGGGCTCGTATCACGGATACGCAGTATTTT
CDR3 protein: CASSQVRRTSGGARITDTQYF
J gene: TRBJ2-3
V gene: TRBV4-2
clone size: -
D gene: TRBD2

CDR3 DNA: TGTGCCAGCAGGGGAACTAGCGGGGGGATCCAAGAGACCCAGTACTTC
CDR3 protein: CASRGTSGGIQETQYF
J gene: TRBJ2-5
V gene: TRBV2
clone size: -
D gene: TRBD2

CDR3 DNA: TGTGCCAGCAGCCACCGGGACAGGGGTGTAGGGACTGAAGCTTTCTTT
CDR3 protein: CASSHRDRGVGTEAFF
J gene: TRBJ1-1
V gene: TRBV7-8
clone size: -
D gene: TRBD1

CDR3 DNA: TGTGCCAGCAGGAAATGGCGGGGTTCCAAGTACCAAGAGACCCAGTACTTC
CDR3 protein: CASRKWRGSKYQETQYF
J gene: TRBJ2-5
V gene: TRBV7-9
clone size: -
D gene: -

CDR3 DNA: TGTGCCAGCAGCAGCCAGGACTTCCTCTACGAGCAGTACTTC
CDR3 protein: CASSSQDFLYEQYF
J gene: TRBJ2-7
V gene: TRBV7-9
clone size: -
D gene: -

CDR3 DNA: TGTGCCAGCAGTCGATGGGACGGCTCCTACGAGCAGTACTTC
CDR3 protein: CASSRWDGSYEQYF
J gene: TRBJ2-7
V gene: TRBV28
clone size: -
D gene: -

CDR3 DNA: TGTGCCAGCAGCGACCCCGCGGGAGACGACTATGGCTACACCTTC
CDR3 protein: CASSDPAGDDYGYTF
J gene: TRBJ1-2
V gene: TRBV6-6
clone size: -
D gene: -

CDR3 DNA: TGCAGTGCTAGTCTATATGAGCAGTTCTTC
CDR3 protein: CSASLYEQFF
J gene: TRBJ2-1
V gene: TRBV20-1
clone size: once
D gene: -

CDR3 DNA: TGTGCCAGCAGCGTAGGACCCCAGGGCGGAGAGACCCAGTACTTC
CDR3 protein: CASSVGPQGGETQYF
J gene: TRBJ2-5
V gene: TRBV9
clone size: -
D gene: -

CDR3 DNA: TGCGCCAGCAGCCAAGATAAGGCAGATACGCAGTATTTT
CDR3 protein: CASSQDKADTQYF
J gene: TRBJ2-3
V gene: TRBV4-3
clone size: -
D gene: -

CDR3 DNA: TGCAGTGCTCTGAGGGGACTAGCGGGGGGCCGTGGATACAATGAGCAGTTCTTC
CDR3 protein: CSALRGLAGGRGYNEQFF
J gene: TRBJ2-1
V gene: TRBV20-1
clone size: -
D gene: TRBD2

CDR3 DNA: TGTGCCACCCTCAGCGGGGGAAAAAATGAGCAGTTCTTC
CDR3 protein: CATLSGGKNEQFF
J gene: TRBJ2-1
V gene: TRBV6-2/TRBV6-3
clone size: -
D gene: TRBD2

CDR3 DNA: TGTGCCAGCAGCTTAGAGTCCAGGCCTCCCTATAATTCACCCCTCCACTTT
CDR3 protein: CASSLESRPPYNSPLHF
J gene: TRBJ1-6
V gene: TRBV7-2
clone size: -
D gene: -

CDR3 DNA: TGTGCCAGCAGCCTCGTGGGAGTGTCTGGCTACACCTTC
CDR3 protein: CASSLVGVSGYTF
J gene: TRBJ1-2
V gene: TRBV7-9
clone size: few
D gene: -

CDR3 DNA: TGTGCCAGCAGTTTAAATTCCTTCTATGGCTACACCTTC
CDR3 protein: CASSLNSFYGYTF
J gene: TRBJ1-2
V gene: TRBV27
clone size: -
D gene: -

CDR3 DNA: TGTGCCAGCAGTTCCCTCGACAGGCTCGTTGGGGACGAGCAGTACTTC
CDR3 protein: CASSSLDRLVGDEQYF
J gene: TRBJ2-7
V gene: TRBV6-5
clone size: -
D gene: -

CDR3 DNA: TGTGCCAGCAGTCCTTACCCGGGAAGGGGGTTCTTC
CDR3 protein: CASSPYPGRGFF
J gene: TRBJ2-1
V gene: TRBV6-5
clone size: few
D gene: -

CDR3 DNA: TGTGCCAGCAGCGCAGGGAGGGTAGCCAAAAACATTCAGTACTTC
CDR3 protein: CASSAGRVAKNIQYF
J gene: TRBJ2-4
V gene: TRBV7-3
clone size: -
D gene: TRBD2

CDR3 DNA: TGTGCCAGCTCACCTACTGACAGGGGACAGCCTTATGAGCAGTTCTTC
CDR3 protein: CASSPTDRGQPYEQFF
J gene: TRBJ2-1
V gene: TRBV18
clone size: -
D gene: TRBD1

CDR3 DNA: TGTGCCAGCAGCTTAGAAGGGGGACAAAAAAGGGATGAGCAGTACTTC
CDR3 protein: CASSLEGGQKRDEQYF
J gene: TRBJ2-7
V gene: TRBV7-9
clone size: -
D gene: -

CDR3 DNA: TGTGCCAGTAGTATTGGACAGGGCGCCTACAATGAGCAGTTCTTC
CDR3 protein: CASSIGQGAYNEQFF
J gene: TRBJ2-1
V gene: TRBV19
clone size: few
D gene: TRBD1

CDR3 DNA: TGTGCCAGCAGTTCACAGGGAGAGAACTATGGCTACACCTTC
CDR3 protein: CASSSQGENYGYTF
J gene: TRBJ1-2
V gene: TRBV6-2/TRBV6-3
clone size: once
D gene: -

CDR3 DNA: TGTGCCAGCGGCCTCCTACAGGGCGACCAAGAGACCCAGTACTTC
CDR3 protein: CASGLLQGDQETQYF
J gene: TRBJ2-5
V gene: TRBV6-6
clone size: -
D gene: -

CDR3 DNA: TGTGCCAGCTCACTAACCGGGACAGGGGGTCCCGAGCAGTACTTC
CDR3 protein: CASSLTGTGGPEQYF
J gene: TRBJ2-7
V gene: TRBV18
clone size: once
D gene: TRBD1

CDR3 DNA: TGTGCCAGCAGCCGTATGGGGGGCTACACCTTC
CDR3 protein: CASSRMGGYTF
J gene: TRBJ1-2
V gene: TRBV7-2
clone size: -
D gene: -

CDR3 DNA: TGTGCCAGCAGCTTAGTTGACGGAGGATGGTATGGCTACACCTTC
CDR3 protein: CASSLVDGGWYGYTF
J gene: TRBJ1-2
V gene: TRBV7-2
clone size: -
D gene: -

CDR3 DNA: TGTGCCAGCTCACAGACCACGCTAGGGCCCGGGGTGAACACTGAAGCTTTCTTT
CDR3 protein: CASSQTTLGPGVNTEAFF
J gene: TRBJ1-1
V gene: TRBV18
clone size: -
D gene: -

CDR3 DNA: TGTGCCAGCAGTCACGGGGTGGGTCAGCCCCAGCATTTT
CDR3 protein: CASSHGVGQPQHF
J gene: TRBJ1-5
V gene: TRBV6-5
clone size: -
D gene: -

CDR3 DNA: TGTGCCAGCAGTGGACTGACTGAAGCTTTCTTT
CDR3 protein: CASSGLTEAFF
J gene: TRBJ1-1
V gene: TRBV25-1
clone size: -
D gene: -

CDR3 DNA: TGTGCCAGCAGCACCGGACTCGAGAATGAGCAGTTCTTC
CDR3 protein: CASSTGLENEQFF
J gene: TRBJ2-1
V gene: TRBV13
clone size: -
D gene: -

CDR3 DNA: TGTGCCACCAGCAGAGCACAGAACACTGAAGCTTTCTTT
CDR3 protein: CATSRAQNTEAFF
J gene: TRBJ1-1
V gene: TRBV15
clone size: -
D gene: -

CDR3 DNA: TGTGCCAGCAGCCAAGAGGGGCGGAGACAGACAGATACGCAGTATTTT
CDR3 protein: CASSQEGRRQTDTQYF
J gene: TRBJ2-3
V gene: TRBV3-1
clone size: -
D gene: -

CDR3 DNA: TGCAGTGCTAGTCAATCGGTCACTCAAGAGACCCAGTACTTC
CDR3 protein: CSASQSVTQETQYF
J gene: TRBJ2-5
V gene: TRBV20-1
clone size: few
D gene: -

CDR3 DNA: TGCGCCAGCAGCTTGGAAGGCAGGGCCCACCCCAGAGGCTACACCTTC
CDR3 protein: CASSLEGRAHPRGYTF
J gene: TRBJ1-2
V gene: TRBV5-1
clone size: few
D gene: -